This T cell receptor (beta chain) originates from a study of T cell changes during pregnancy in multiple sclerosis (dated by TCRdb to about 2019). Background for the entire study: In women with multiple sclerosis, the researchers looked at how the T cell repertoire shifted as pregnancy progressed.

Trimming takes 3 bases off V and 5 bases off J; junction bases not matched to a gene: 2. Reading the germline V gene (reference sequence) gives CDR1 LNHDA and CDR2 SQIVND. Spanning cysteine to phenylalanine, the CDR3 consists of 13 amino acids. Just CDR3 DNA is preserved here, 39 bases in frame from base 1. Library prep was done by the immunoSEQ multiplex PCR assay. This is the immuneACCESS table as TCRdb keeps it, with only in-frame sequences that have V and J called. A part of the clones is gone; compared with another copy, unresolved V genes explain less than half, and the rest is unexplained. This sample holds 35,000 to 55,000 clones; roughly nine tenths were observed only once. About 1% of the sample belongs to the ten largest clones. In its sample, this clone was seen many times. It lacks a known antigen. Per-base quality was not reported, and no clone a single base away is much larger than it.

This chain is built from TRBV19 and TRBJ2-5, and 8 junctional nucleotides match TRBD1. The TCR sequence derives from a female donor with multiple sclerosis, enrolled in a pregnancy study. The specimen comprised CD4+ T cells from peripheral blood mononuclear cells, sampled after pregnancy. The CDR3 in this case is CASSIGDRETQYF. The DNA sequence is TGTGCCAGTAGTATCGGGGACAGGGAGACCCAGTACTTC.